Listed here are 21 T cell receptor beta chains from one sample, sequenced in a study of early T cells in non-severe SARS-CoV-2 infection. One entry per CDR3 protein results from TCRdb running MiXCR on the 5' RACE reads. Of about 62,000 distinct CDR3 sequences in the sample, 8% to 10% were seen once. Sequencing used whole blood. The origin of the receptors is an adult who was a healthcare worker with PCR-confirmed SARS-CoV-2 infection or an uninfected control (not recorded which).

This clonotype was counted a few times. The chain is built from TRBV7-9 and TRBJ1-1, with D perhaps TRBD1 (5 bases). The CDR3 contains 15 residues. V gave up 4 bases and J gave up 6 bases, with 18 bases separating them. Germline CDR1 is SEHNR and CDR2 is FQNEAQ (reference sequence). CDR3 amino acids: CASSSEGTAGAEAFF. For the CDR3, the DNA is TGTGCCAGCAGCTCGGAGGGGACCGCCGGGGCTGAAGCTTTCTTT.

This clonotype was observed a handful of times. This chain connects TRBV20-1 to TRBJ1-6; D may be TRBD1 (6 bases). With 0 bases removed from V and 7 bases from J, the gap between germline ends came to 22 bases. The CDR3 spans 18 residues. Germline-derived CDR1 and CDR2 are DFQATT and SNEGSKA (reference sequence). CDR3 nucleotides: TGCAGTGCTAGAGACCAACTCTCGGGGCGGAGGGGGAATTCACCCCTCCACTTT. This gives the protein CSARDQLSGRRGNSPLHF.

This clonotype came up many times. The rearrangement uses TRBV20-1 and TRBJ2-5; 8 nucleotides match TRBD2. Trimming took 4 bases from V and 3 from J; bases not matched to a gene: 4. Germline CDR1 is DFQATT and CDR2 is SNEGSKA (reference sequence). This CDR3 has 13 amino acids. The DNA of the CDR3 is TGCAGTGCTAAGGCGGGGGGAAAAGAGACCCAGTACTTC. As protein: CSAKAGGKETQYF.

The chain carries TRBV2 and TRBJ1-1, with D possibly being TRBD1 (6 bases). Germline V gene sequence: CDR1 SNHLY, CDR2 FYNNEI. V lost 5 bases to trimming and J lost 6 bases, with 10 bases between them. The CDR3 extends over 12 amino acids. In nucleotides, the CDR3 is TGTGCCAGCAGTTGGGACATAGCTGAAGCTTTCTTT. Translating it yields CASSWDIAEAFF.

This clonotype has a count of ten or more. The CDR3 DNA is TGTGCCAGCTCACTACAGCTGAATGGCTACACCTTC. Translated: CASSLQLNGYTF. V gene TRBV18 combines with J gene TRBJ1-2; D ambiguous. Germline V gene lookup returns CDR1 KGHSH and CDR2 LQKENI. The length of the CDR3 is 12 residues. Trimming left V 4 bases short and J 6 bases short, with 9 bases between.

This clonotype showed up many times. The chain employs TRBV5-1 and TRBJ2-2, with D perhaps TRBD1 (5 bases). CDR1 SGHRS and CDR2 YFSETQ come from the germline V gene. The CDR3 is 16 residues long. V lost 4 bases to trimming and J lost 5 bases, with 18 bases between them. CDR3 sequence: CASSRTPDSLTGELFF. CDR3 nucleotides: TGCGCCAGCAGCCGAACTCCTGACAGTCTAACCGGGGAGCTGTTTTTT. The complete variable domain, with remaining parts taken from reference TRBV5-1 and TRBJ2-2, reads KAGVTQTPRYLIKTRGQQVTLSCSPISGHRSVSWYQQTPGQGLQFLFEYFSETQRNKGNFPGRFSGRQFSNSRSEMNVSTLELGDSALYLCASSRTPDSLTGELFFGEGSRLTVL.

Of note for this clonotype: A single base separates this from a much larger clone, so it may be a read error. The genes are TRBV18 and TRBJ2-3; D might be TRBD1 (6 bases). The V gene's germline CDR1 is KGHSH and CDR2 LQKENI. Trimming pared 4 bases from V and 0 bases from J, leaving 8 bases between. The CDR3 totals 14 residues. The CDR3 sequence: CASSRGQSTDTQYF. Here the CDR3 DNA reads TGTGCCAGCTCACGAGGACAGAGCACAGATACGCAGTATTTT. Filled out from reference TRBV18 and TRBJ2-3, the complete variable domain reads NAGVMQNPRHLVRRRGQEARLRCSPMKGHSHVYWYRQLPEEGLKFMVYLQKENIIDESGMPKERFSAEFPKEGPSILRIQQVVRGDSAAYFCASSRGQSTDTQYFGPGTRLTVL.

By frequency in the sample, this clonotype is medium-sized. In nucleotides, the CDR3 is TGTGCCAGCAGCCGAGGCACAGATACGCAGTATTTT. This sequence encodes CASSRGTDTQYF. The chain is built from TRBV7-9 and TRBJ2-3; D uncertain. Germline loops: CDR1 SEHNR, CDR2 FQNEAQ (reference sequence). V was clipped by 5 bases and J by 1 base, with 4 bases between them. The CDR3 runs to 12 residues.

This clonotype showed up just a few times. This chain uses TRBV20-1 with TRBJ2-1; TRBD1 or TRBD2 may be the D gene (6 bases each). CDR1 is DFQATT and CDR2 is SNEGSKA in the germline V gene (reference sequence). The CDR3 spans 14 residues. V dropped 7 bases and J dropped 8 bases, with 21 bases sitting between them. CDR3 nucleotide sequence: TGCAGTGGCCCCCCTCGAGGGGGGATGGATGAGCAGTTCTTC. It translates to CSGPPRGGMDEQFF.

This clonotype occurred many times. The genes are TRBV7-2 and TRBJ2-3; no reliable D call. V was trimmed by 2 bases and J by 2 bases, leaving 2 bases between them. The CDR3 runs to 12 residues. Germline-derived CDR1 and CDR2 are SGHTA and FQGNSA. For the CDR3, the DNA is TGTGCCAGCAGCTTATTCACAGATACGCAGTATTTT. Residues: CASSLFTDTQYF.

A few counts support this clonotype. The chain joins TRBV12-3 or TRBV12-4 to TRBJ1-2, with D unresolved. V lost 7 bases and J 2 bases, leaving 8 bases between the germline ends. The CDR3 spans 12 residues. The DNA for the CDR3 is TGTGCCAGCACCCTGGACAACTATGGCTACACCTTC. Its translation is CASTLDNYGYTF.

The V call is TRBV9, the J call TRBJ2-1; TRBD1 aligns across 8 bases. CDR1 is SGDLS and CDR2 is YYNGEE in the germline V gene. This CDR3 spans 14 amino acids. After removal of 0 bases from V and 8 bases from J, the junction contained 4 bases not matched to a gene. This CDR3 is CASSVEPGGHEQFF. The CDR3, as DNA: TGTGCCAGCAGCGTAGAACCAGGGGGCCATGAGCAGTTCTTC.

This clonotype was seen many times. The chain uses TRBV27 and TRBJ1-1; D is uncertain. Trimming stripped 4 bases from V and 3 bases from J, with 12 bases between. CDR1 MNHEY and CDR2 SMNVEV come from the germline V gene (reference sequence). The CDR3 loop spans 14 amino acids. The CDR3 here is CASSSRTDYTEAFF. The CDR3 nucleotides are TGTGCCAGCAGTTCGCGGACGGATTACACTGAAGCTTTCTTT.

This clonotype has ten or more counts. V gene TRBV5-1 combines with J gene TRBJ1-5; no definite D call. Germline CDR1 reads SGHRS; CDR2 reads YFSETQ. This CDR3 comprises 15 residues. Trimming removed 0 bases from V and 4 bases from J, with 11 bases in between. This chain's CDR3 is CASSLGPGYNQPQHF. The CDR3 DNA follows: TGCGCCAGCAGCTTGGGACCAGGCTATAATCAGCCCCAGCATTTT.

The CDR3 region is CSARAQGRNEKLFF. In nucleotides, the CDR3 is TGCAGTGCTAGAGCTCAGGGCAGAAATGAAAAACTGTTTTTT. The V gene is TRBV20-1, the J gene TRBJ1-4, with a weak D call TRBD1 (5 bases). This CDR3 has 14 residues. V lost 1 base and J lost 5, with 11 bases in between. The germline V gene has CDR1 DFQATT and CDR2 SNEGSKA (reference sequence).

V is TRBV10-2 and J is TRBJ2-5; D is perhaps TRBD2 (6 bases). CDR3 length: 15 residues. With 6 bases removed from V and 5 bases from J, the gap between germline ends came to 19 bases. Germline V gene lookup returns CDR1 WSHSY and CDR2 SAAADI. The CDR3 DNA reads as TGCGCCAGCAGCCCCTCGGGGGAGTCGTTGGAGACCCAGTACTTC. It encodes CASSPSGESLETQYF.

The chain links TRBV24-1 to TRBJ2-1; no clear D. Germline values: CDR1 KGHDR, CDR2 SFDVKD. CDR3 size: 16 residues. V was clipped by 0 bases and J by 0 bases, with 8 bases between them. This chain's CDR3 is CATSDLGESSYNEQFF. The CDR3 region has the DNA TGTGCCACCAGTGATTTGGGGGAAAGCTCCTACAATGAGCAGTTCTTC.

This clonotype was counted ten times or more. This chain joins TRBV27 and TRBJ2-2; D not certain. Trimming took 0 bases from V and 3 from J, leaving 2 bases between them. This CDR3 contains 13 residues. Germline CDR1 reads MNHEY; CDR2 reads SMNVEV (reference sequence). CDR3 amino acids: CASSLSYTGELFF. DNA for the CDR3: TGTGCCAGCAGTTTATCGTACACCGGGGAGCTGTTTTTT.

Only a few counts were recorded for this clonotype. The CDR3 DNA reads as TGTGCCAGCGGCGGGGGGGTTACAGATACGCAGTATTTT. Its translation: CASGGGVTDTQYF. The chain has TRBV6-5 and TRBJ2-3; 9 bases are shared with TRBD2. In germline, CDR1 is MNHEY, CDR2 SVGAGI. This CDR3 has 13 residues. Losses at the gene ends were 8 bases for V and 3 bases for J; bases not matched to a gene: 3.

The rearrangement uses TRBV4-2 and TRBJ2-3; D is undetermined. Trimming removed 4 bases at V and 1 base at J, with 12 bases between. The CDR3 extends over 15 amino acids. Germline V gene sequence: CDR1 LGHNA, CDR2 YNFKEQ. The CDR3 spells CASSRRPGGTDTQYF. Here the CDR3 DNA reads TGTGCCAGCAGCCGCCGACCTGGGGGCACAGATACGCAGTATTTT.

This clonotype occurred many times. The V and J genes are TRBV7-9 and TRBJ1-1; D gene unclear. V lost 5 bases and J 6 bases, leaving 13 bases between the germline ends. From germline, CDR1 is SEHNR and CDR2 FQNEAQ (reference sequence). This CDR3 is 13 amino acids long. DNA for the CDR3: TGTGCCAGCAGCGTAGATCCGGGTGCTGAAGCTTTCTTT. Translated, it gives CASSVDPGAEAFF.